One sample yielded the 10 T cell receptor beta chains listed below, sequenced in a study of blood T cell repertoires in COVID-19. Data came from immunoSEQ multiplex PCR; TCRdb stores just in-frame clones and leaves some out. The table includes about 130,000 clones, roughly 86% detected once. Sequencing input: peripheral blood. These receptors all stem from a woman aged 50 to 60 who had recovered from COVID-19.

J is TRBJ1-1 and V is TRBV11-2; no firm D call. The germline gives CDR1 SGHAT, CDR2 FQNNGV. The CDR3 loop spans 13 amino acids. V was trimmed by 5 bases and J by 3 bases, leaving 10 bases between them. The DNA of the CDR3 is TGTGCCAGCAGCCCCACCTATTACACTGAAGCTTTCTTT. It specifies CASSPTYYTEAFF.

The rearrangement uses TRBV3-1 (or the pseudogene TRBV3-2) and TRBJ2-3; D is undetermined. This CDR3 has 13 amino acids. Germline V lookup: CDR1 LGHDT, CDR2 YNNKEL (reference sequence). V dropped 4 bases and J dropped 7 bases, with 12 bases sitting between them. For the CDR3, the DNA is TGTGCCAGCAGCCCCCTTGATGGCTATACGCAGTATTTT. It translates to CASSPLDGYTQYF.

This clone was recorded a few times. CDR3 loop: CASSERGQSGYTF. The CDR3 bases are TGTGCCAGCAGCGAGAGGGGGCAGAGTGGCTACACCTTC. The J gene is TRBJ1-2, the V gene TRBV7-6; 7 positions agree with TRBD1. Germline CDR1 and CDR2: SGHVS and FNYEAQ. The CDR3 is 13 residues long. J was trimmed by 7 bases and V by 5 bases; bases with no gene match: 7.

The gene calls are TRBV6-5 and TRBJ2-7; 7 bases match TRBD1. CDR1 MNHEY and CDR2 SVGAGI come from the germline V gene. Unmatched junction bases numbered 3, after V lost 8 bases and J lost 2 bases. The CDR3 contains 12 residues. The CDR3 sequence is CASGGQAYEQYF. DNA for the CDR3: TGTGCCAGCGGCGGACAGGCCTACGAGCAGTACTTC.

This chain joins TRBV6-2 or TRBV6-3 and TRBJ2-7, with D perhaps matching TRBD1 (5 bases). Germline V gene lookup returns CDR1 MNHEY and CDR2 SVGEGT. V was clipped by 0 bases and J by 4 bases, with 16 bases between them. The CDR3 sequence is 16 residues long. The CDR3 DNA reads TGTGCCAGCAGTTACTCGATCAGGGATACAAATTACGAGCAGTACTTC. Translated: CASSYSIRDTNYEQYF.

The chain carries TRBV7-2 and TRBJ1-6, with D possibly being TRBD1 (5 bases). In germline, CDR1 is SGHTA, CDR2 FQGNSA. CDR3 size: 16 residues. V was cut by 0 bases and J by 7 bases, with 13 bases left in between. The DNA of the CDR3 is TGTGCCAGCAGCTTAGCCGGAGGGGCCGGGAATTCACCCCTCCACTTT. This translates into CASSLAGGAGNSPLHF. Looking up the rest from reference TRBV7-2 and TRBJ1-6 gives the full variable domain: GAGVSQSPSNKVTEKGKDVELRCDPISGHTALYWYRQSLGQGLEFLIYFQGNSAPDKSGLPSDRFSAERTGGSVSTLTIQRTQQEDSAVYLCASSLAGGAGNSPLHFGNGTRLTVT.

The chain joins TRBV9 to TRBJ2-7; 8 bases fit TRBD1. Germline lookup yields CDR1 SGDLS and CDR2 YYNGEE. After removal of 0 bases from V and 3 bases from J, the junction contained 5 bases not matched to a gene. The CDR3 covers 15 residues. The CDR3 reads CASSVGDRTYYEQYF. The CDR3 region has the DNA TGTGCCAGCAGCGTAGGGGACAGGACCTACTACGAGCAGTACTTC.

The chain uses TRBV21-1 and TRBJ2-1; the table assigns TRBD2, which was not confirmed against the DNA. TRBV21-1 represents a pseudogene. The CDR3 extends over 15 amino acids. CDR3 protein: CAGSPRSHGYNEQFF. CDR3 DNA: TGTGCCGGCAGCCCACGGTCCCATGGTTACAATGAGCAGTTCTTC.

The V gene is TRBV5-6, the J gene TRBJ1-2; perhaps TRBD1 as D (5 bases). V gave up 2 bases and J gave up 6 bases, with 20 bases separating them. The germline gives CDR1 SGHDT, CDR2 YYEEEE. This CDR3 is built from 16 residues. The DNA of the CDR3 is TGTGCCAGCAGCTTATGGGGGACTAGGGTATCGGATGGCTACACCTTC. Translated: CASSLWGTRVSDGYTF.

V usage is TRBV19 and J usage is TRBJ1-2, with 7 positions matching TRBD1. Germline CDR1 reads LNHDA; CDR2 reads SQIVND (reference sequence). CDR3 size: 17 residues. With 5 bases clipped from V and 4 bases from J, the junction kept 16 bases outside the gene matches. DNA of the CDR3: TGTGCCAGTAGTGTCCCGACGGGACAGCCTCTTGCCTATGGCTACACCTTC. Protein: CASSVPTGQPLAYGYTF.